Each of the 8 T cell receptor beta chains below was sequenced from the same sample in a study of blood T cells in healthy people across ages. A second 7 to 11 cycle PCR used barcoded and J-beta primers. TCRdb ran MiXCR on the 5' RACE reads and lists one entry per CDR3 protein. The profile covers about 1.5 million distinct CDR3 sequences, with 40% to 50% appearing a single time and under 8% taken by the ten largest. Input material: blood. These receptors came from a woman aged 18-30 years in good health.

This chain links TRBV29-1 with TRBJ1-1; maybe TRBD1 (6 bases). CDR3 length equals 14 residues. Germline V gene data show CDR1 as SQVTM and CDR2 as ANQGSEA. V shed 7 bases and J shed 0 bases, with 15 bases lying between them. CDR3 sequence: CSGWDTLLNTEAFF. The CDR3 coding sequence is TGCAGCGGATGGGACACCCTCCTGAACACTGAAGCTTTCTTT.

This clonotype was found a few times. The rearrangement links TRBV20-1 to TRBJ2-5; 11 bases line up with TRBD2. Losses at the gene ends were 1 base for V and 5 bases for J; bases not matched to a gene: 3. CDR3 size: 14 residues. CDR1 DFQATT and CDR2 SNEGSKA come from the germline V gene (reference sequence). CDR3 DNA sequence: TGCAGTGCTAGAGTAGCGGGGGGGCCGGAGACCCAGTACTTC. Protein product: CSARVAGGPETQYF.

This clonotype was found once. The rearrangement uses TRBV20-1 and TRBJ2-3; 12 bases match TRBD2. The trim removed 3 bases at V and 2 bases at J, leaving 12 bases unmatched. CDR3 length: 18 residues. CDR1 and CDR2 from the germline V gene are DFQATT and SNEGSKA (reference sequence). The CDR3 spells CSARRGLAGGRVTDTQYF. CDR3 coding DNA: TGCAGTGCTAGGCGGGGTCTAGCGGGGGGGCGGGTCACAGATACGCAGTATTTT.

In this sample, this clonotype turned up a few times. This chain joins TRBV7-8 and TRBJ1-2; unclear D gene. The CDR3 runs to 14 residues. Per the germline V gene, CDR1 is SGHVS and CDR2 is FQNEAQ. V lost 5 bases to trimming and J lost 4 bases, with 14 bases between them. The CDR3 spells CASSPGSSTYGYTF. DNA for the CDR3: TGTGCCAGCAGCCCCGGTTCGAGCACCTATGGCTACACCTTC.

This clonotype was detected once. This chain uses TRBV5-8 with TRBJ2-2; possible D gene TRBD2, 6 bases. The CDR3 runs 14 residues. Germline CDR1 reads SGHTS; CDR2 reads YDEGEE. V lost 3 bases, J lost 3 bases, and 9 bases lay in between. CDR3 region: CASSSGTDTGELFF. The CDR3 nucleotides read TGTGCCAGCAGCTCCGGGACTGACACCGGGGAGCTGTTTTTT. The full variable domain, in which reference TRBV5-8 and TRBJ2-2 provide the parts outside the CDR3, is EAGVTQSPTHLIKTRGQQATLRCSPISGHTSVYWYQQALGLGLQFLLWYDEGEERNRGNFPPRFSGRQFPNYSSELNVNALELEDSALYLCASSSGTDTGELFFGEGSRLTVL.

The chain links TRBV19 to TRBJ1-2; TRBD1 agrees at 7 bases. The CDR3 is made up of 14 amino acids. Germline V lookup: CDR1 LNHDA, CDR2 SQIVND (reference sequence). With 3 bases clipped from V and 7 bases from J, the junction kept 8 bases outside the gene matches. DNA for the CDR3: TGTGCCAGTAGTATGCCTGACAGGGCTGGTGGCTACACCTTC. Its translation: CASSMPDRAGGYTF.

This clonotype has only a few counts. The CDR3, as DNA: TGCAGCGTTGGTGGACAGGGCACAGATACGCAGTATTTT. Its protein product is CSVGGQGTDTQYF. The chain combines TRBV29-1 with TRBJ2-3; 7 bases align to TRBD1. Germline CDR1 reads SQVTM; CDR2 reads ANQGSEA. The J segment lost 1 base and the V segment lost 4 bases, leaving 2 bases of the junction unmatched. This CDR3 has 13 residues.

The V and J genes are TRBV10-3 and TRBJ2-5, with D possibly being TRBD2 (5 bases). V was pared by 0 bases and J by 5 bases, with 13 bases between. The germline V gene has CDR1 ENHRY and CDR2 SYGVKD. There are 15 residues in the CDR3. In DNA, the CDR3 is TGTGCCATCAGTGAGTCGATCACCGGGGTTGAGACCCAGTACTTC. Protein: CAISESITGVETQYF.